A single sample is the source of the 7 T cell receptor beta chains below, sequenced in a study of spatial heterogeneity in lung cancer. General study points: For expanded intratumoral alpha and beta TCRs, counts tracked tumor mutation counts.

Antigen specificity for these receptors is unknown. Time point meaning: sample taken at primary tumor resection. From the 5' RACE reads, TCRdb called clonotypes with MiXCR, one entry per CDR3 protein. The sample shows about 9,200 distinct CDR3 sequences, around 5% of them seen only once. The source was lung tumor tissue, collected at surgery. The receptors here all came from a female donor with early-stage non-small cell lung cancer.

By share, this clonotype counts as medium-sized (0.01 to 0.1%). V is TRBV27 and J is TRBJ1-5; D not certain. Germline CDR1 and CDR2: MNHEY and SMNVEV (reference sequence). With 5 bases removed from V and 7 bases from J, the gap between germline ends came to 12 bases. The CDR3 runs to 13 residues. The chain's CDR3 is CASSVELGQPQHF. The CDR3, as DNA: TGTGCCAGCAGTGTGGAATTAGGGCAGCCCCAGCATTTT.

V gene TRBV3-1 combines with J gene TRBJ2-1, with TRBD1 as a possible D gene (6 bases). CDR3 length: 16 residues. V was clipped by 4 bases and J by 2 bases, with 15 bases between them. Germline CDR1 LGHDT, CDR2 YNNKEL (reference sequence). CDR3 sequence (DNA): TGTGCCAGCAGCCTCTACCCCGGGGACACCTACAATGAGCAGTTCTTC. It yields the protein CASSLYPGDTYNEQFF.

CDR3 in DNA: TGTGAAAGAAGACAAGATTATCCCGCTAGAGGGAGGGGTTTCTTC. Translated: CERRQDYPARGRGFF. The chain links TRBV3-1 to TRBJ2-1, with 7 nucleotides matching TRBD2. The CDR3 contains 15 residues. Per germline, CDR1 LGHDT and CDR2 YNNKEL (reference sequence).

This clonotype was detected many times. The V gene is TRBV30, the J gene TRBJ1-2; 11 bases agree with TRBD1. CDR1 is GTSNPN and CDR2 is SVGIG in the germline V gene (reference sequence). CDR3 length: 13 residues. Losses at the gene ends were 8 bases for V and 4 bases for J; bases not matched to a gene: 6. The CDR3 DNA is TGTGCCGGTGGACAGGGGGCAATCTATGGCTACACCTTC. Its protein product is CAGGQGAIYGYTF.

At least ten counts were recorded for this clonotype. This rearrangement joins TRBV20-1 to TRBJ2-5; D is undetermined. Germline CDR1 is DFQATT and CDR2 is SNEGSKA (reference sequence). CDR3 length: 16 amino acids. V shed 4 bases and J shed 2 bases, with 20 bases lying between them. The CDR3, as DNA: TGCAGTGCTACGACCCCAATAGCTGGGCTTCAAGAGACCCAGTACTTC. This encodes CSATTPIAGLQETQYF.

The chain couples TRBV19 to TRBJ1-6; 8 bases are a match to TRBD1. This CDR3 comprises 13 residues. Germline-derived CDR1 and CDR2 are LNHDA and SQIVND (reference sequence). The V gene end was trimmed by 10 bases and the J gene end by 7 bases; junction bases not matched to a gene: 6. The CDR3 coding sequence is TGTGCCACCCGGACAGGGACGAATTCACCCCTCCACTTT. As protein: CATRTGTNSPLHF.

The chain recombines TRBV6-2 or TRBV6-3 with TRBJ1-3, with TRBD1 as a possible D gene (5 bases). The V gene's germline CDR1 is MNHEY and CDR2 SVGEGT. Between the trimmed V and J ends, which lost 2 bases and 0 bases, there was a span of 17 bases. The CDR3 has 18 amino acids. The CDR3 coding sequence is TGTGCCAGCAGTTACGATTTCCTCGTCGGGGCCTCTGGAAACACCATATATTTT. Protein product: CASSYDFLVGASGNTIYF.